The clone carrying this T cell receptor (beta chain) was seen only once. The target antigen is unknown. The CDR3 totals 17 residues. V dropped 0 bases and J dropped 3; count of bases not matched to a gene: 9. Only in-frame clones appear in the TCRdb table, and some are missing; sequencing was by immunoSEQ multiplex PCR. The sample lists more than 40,000 clones, 82% occurring once. This sample is part of a study of radiotherapy plus CTLA-4 blockade in lung cancer. On the study more broadly: Disease control was seen in over 25% of patients, objective responses in 18%.

Study-wide findings and caveats: Among reported predictors of response, early blood T cell clone dynamics with interferon-beta performed best.

Lung cancer patients with chemo-refractory metastatic non-small-cell disease were given focal radiation plus CTLA-4 blockade with ipilimumab. The sequence was collected from a human donor with non-small cell lung cancer who had stable disease on radiotherapy plus ipilimumab. The rearrangement joins TRBV23-1 to TRBJ2-3; 7 bases align to TRBD2. TRBV23-1 is an ORF; its function is uncertain. Source: peripheral blood, taken from a patient treated with radiotherapy plus ipilimumab. In DNA, the CDR3 is TGCGCCAGCAGTCAATCGGGACCGGGAGGATGGACAGATACGCAGTATTTT. Amino acid sequence: CASSQSGPGGWTDTQYF.